These 3 T cell receptor beta chains originate from one sample sequenced in a study of T-cell reconstitution after alpha-beta-depleted transplantation in children. As it was prepared, the TCRbeta library received unique molecular identifiers. TCRdb reprocessed the PCR reads with MiXCR, giving one entry per CDR3 protein. Counted here are around 200,000 distinct CDR3 sequences, approximately 11% occurring once; the ten biggest clones make up over 25%. Specimen: PBMCs, collected before TCRalphabeta/CD19-depleted stem cell transplant. All receptors come from a child younger than two with acute myeloid leukemia, due to receive a stem cell transplant.

The sample holds many counts of this clonotype. This rearrangement joins TRBV12-3 or TRBV12-4 to TRBJ2-1, with 9 bases identical to TRBD1. The CDR3 is 14 amino acids. V was clipped by 8 bases and J by 9 bases; unmatched bases: 11. The chain's CDR3 is CASGTGGFFGEQFF. For the CDR3, the DNA is TGTGCCAGCGGTACAGGGGGCTTTTTTGGTGAGCAGTTCTTC.

The table lists this clonotype with many counts. V usage is TRBV12-3 or TRBV12-4 and J usage is TRBJ2-1; no definite D call. This CDR3 has 12 residues. V lost 7 bases and J lost 1, with 5 bases in between. The CDR3 is CASTLSYNEQFF. As DNA, the CDR3 is TGTGCCAGCACGTTGTCCTACAATGAGCAGTTCTTC.

This clonotype was detected ten times or more. The chain couples TRBV20-1 to TRBJ1-2; D is perhaps TRBD1 (6 bases). Per the germline V gene, CDR1 is DFQATT and CDR2 is SNEGSKA (reference sequence). CDR3 size: 14 residues. V was pared by 3 bases and J by 3 bases, with 14 bases between. CDR3 loop: CSARGTGRDYGYTF. The CDR3 nucleotides are TGCAGTGCTAGGGGTACAGGGAGGGACTATGGCTACACCTTC.